These T cell receptor beta chains were read from a single sample in a study of shared clonotypes between healthy human individuals. Method: immunoSEQ multiplex PCR; TCRdb's copy keeps in-frame clones and lacks some. This table has roughly 640,000 clones, 95% to 98% appearing once. The source material was naive CD4+ T cells sorted from blood. The receptor set was obtained from a woman aged 25-40 years in good health. CDR3s include the opening cysteine and the closing phenylalanine or tryptophan. D genes are given only for firm matches. Clone size is shown for a subset of rows, as once, few, many or a class of expanded clone.

v_call	clone_size	d_call	j_call	cdr3_aa	cdr3_nt
TRBV6-1	once	-	TRBJ1-2	CASYTGPNYGYTF	TGTGCCAGCTACACAGGGCCAAACTATGGCTACACCTTC
TRBV7-9	-	-	TRBJ2-7	CASSFFFGSASFYEQYF	TGTGCCAGCAGCTTCTTTTTCGGCTCGGCCAGCTTCTACGAGCAGTACTTC
TRBV27	once	TRBD2	TRBJ2-7	CASTKAGASPYEQYF	TGTGCCAGCACCAAAGCGGGAGCCTCCCCCTACGAGCAGTACTTC
TRBV11-2	-	TRBD2	TRBJ2-3	CASSFGLAGLDTQYF	TGTGCCAGCAGCTTCGGACTAGCGGGACTAGATACGCAGTATTTT
TRBV19	once	TRBD1	TRBJ1-5	CASSIDLRDSRNQPQHF	TGTGCCAGTAGTATAGATCTCCGGGACAGCCGAAATCAGCCCCAGCATTTT
TRBV11-1	-	-	TRBJ1-2	CASSLGVRLPLGYTF	TGTGCCAGCAGCTTAGGGGTACGTCTTCCTCTTGGCTACACCTTC
TRBV19	once	TRBD2	TRBJ2-2	CASIGLAQNTGELFF	TGTGCCAGTATCGGACTAGCGCAAAACACCGGGGAGCTGTTTTTT
TRBV18	-	-	TRBJ1-5	CASSPEDTYQPQHF	TGTGCCAGCTCACCCGAGGACACTTATCAGCCCCAGCATTTT
TRBV5-4	-	-	TRBJ1-4	CASSPGRENEKLFF	TGTGCCAGCAGCCCGGGACGAGAGAATGAAAAACTGTTTTTT
TRBV2	-	-	TRBJ2-7	CASSESTQKPYEQYF	TGTGCCAGCAGTGAATCGACGCAGAAACCCTACGAGCAGTACTTC
TRBV5-1	-	TRBD2	TRBJ2-5	CASSLTSGSPETQYF	TGCGCCAGCAGCTTGACTAGCGGGAGCCCAGAGACCCAGTACTTC
TRBV7-8	-	TRBD1	TRBJ2-7	CASSSRTGRLGDEQYF	TGTGCCAGCAGCTCTCGGACAGGCCGCCTAGGGGACGAGCAGTACTTC
TRBV23-1	-	-	TRBJ1-5	CASSPRTWLSNQPQHF	TGCGCCAGCAGCCCACGGACGTGGCTTAGCAATCAGCCCCAGCATTTT
TRBV7-2	-	TRBD2	TRBJ2-2	CASSLASSGSTGELFF	TGTGCCAGCAGCTTAGCTTCTAGCGGGAGTACCGGGGAGCTGTTTTTT
TRBV6-4	-	TRBD2	TRBJ2-3	CASSVSGSTDTQYF	TGTGCCAGCAGTGTTAGCGGGAGTACAGATACGCAGTATTTT
TRBV25-1	-	-	TRBJ1-1	CASRAGVGITEAFF	TGTGCCAGCAGGGCAGGGGTAGGGATCACTGAAGCTTTCTTT
TRBV7-9	-	TRBD2	TRBJ2-7	CASSPKIAGGLLDEQYF	TGTGCCAGCAGCCCAAAGATAGCGGGGGGGCTTTTGGACGAGCAGTACTTC
TRBV2	once	-	TRBJ2-7	CASVRTVSYEQYF	TGTGCCAGCGTGCGGACCGTTTCCTACGAGCAGTACTTC
TRBV7-2	-	-	TRBJ2-7	CASSLATDYEQYF	TGTGCCAGCAGCTTAGCCACAGACTACGAGCAGTACTTC
TRBV15	-	-	TRBJ2-3	CATSQRPFRADTQYF	TGTGCCACCAGCCAAAGACCCTTTAGGGCAGATACGCAGTATTTT